This TCR beta chain was documented in a study of HIV-infected patients and healthy controls. Each CDR3 protein is one row after TCRdb ran MiXCR on the 5' RACE reads. This sample has 15,000 to 20,000 distinct CDR3 sequences, with roughly 15% found just once. The CDR3 is made up of 11 amino acids. The ends were cut back, 3 bases at V and 6 bases at J, with 5 bases in the middle. Germline values: CDR1 SEHNR, CDR2 FQNEAQ (reference sequence). This sequence joins TRBV7-9 and TRBJ1-1; D not certain. The sequencing input was CD8+ T cells from blood. The receptor was isolated from a human donor in good health. For the CDR3, the DNA is TGTGCCAGCAGCTTTAACCCTGAAGCTTTCTTT. Amino acid sequence: CASSFNPEAFF.